The rows below give T cell receptor beta chains drawn from one sample of a study of blood T cell repertoires in COVID-19. Using immunoSEQ multiplex PCR, the repertoire was profiled, and TCRdb retains in-frame clones only, with some absent. The sample contains 380,000 or so clones, 80% to 90% of which appear only once. Specimen: PBMCs or T cells enriched from blood (not recorded which). The receptors derive from a man aged 25-40 years who had recovered from COVID-19. Each CDR3 is given with its conserved first and last residue.

V	J	CDR3
TRBV9	TRBJ1-2	CASSRSTGRANYGYTF
TRBV10-3	TRBJ1-2	CAISEGANYGYTF
TRBV6-1	TRBJ1-1	CASSERDMNTEAFF
TRBV5-1	TRBJ2-1	CASSFGSGYHNEQFF
TRBV5-1	TRBJ2-7	CASSLIQAPYEQYF
TRBV9	TRBJ2-6	CASSPTGVGSGANVLTF
TRBV9	TRBJ1-2	CASSGKGTGGRGYTF
TRBV9	TRBJ2-7	CASSEERPAGSEQYF
TRBV18	TRBJ2-3	CASSPIVLAGGLGRGTQYF
TRBV3-1/TRBV3-2	TRBJ1-4	CASSQERTDGNEKLFF
TRBV7-9	TRBJ2-7	CASSSPGISSYEQYF
TRBV6-5	TRBJ1-2	CASTPGGAGGYGYTF
TRBV7-9	TRBJ2-1	CATGDSPYNEQFF
TRBV7-6	TRBJ1-2	CASSLRGEGDYGYTF
TRBV20-1	TRBJ1-1	CSASDQGSEAFF
TRBV12-3/TRBV12-4	TRBJ1-1	CASTRTLYTEAFF
TRBV10-2	TRBJ2-6	CATQGRGLASGANVLTF
TRBV19	TRBJ1-4	CASSISRATNEKLFF
TRBV7-9	TRBJ1-1	CASSGQGMNTEAFF
TRBV4-1	TRBJ1-1	CASSRQGIVAFF
TRBV30	TRBJ1-2	CAWSLTGDGYTF
TRBV9	TRBJ1-6	CASSARQGNNSPLHF
TRBV6-6	TRBJ1-3	CASLRDSGNTIYF
TRBV14	TRBJ1-2	CASSQDLGPNYGYTF
TRBV5-4	TRBJ1-1	CASSPDFDTEAFF
TRBV5-1	TRBJ2-7	CASSLRSSYEQYF
TRBV18	TRBJ1-2	CASSPPGAANYGYTF
TRBV10-3	TRBJ1-5	CASRGQTDQPQHF
TRBV30	TRBJ1-2	CAWAGQPNYGYTF
TRBV4-1	TRBJ2-2	CASSQAPGPSRELFF
TRBV25-1	TRBJ1-4	CASSAPGDEKLFF
TRBV27	TRBJ1-6	CASSRGAAGNFPLHF
TRBV6-1	TRBJ1-5	CASSELGGPGQPQHF
TRBV7-2	TRBJ2-1	CASSWYGTGERNEQFF
TRBV7-9	TRBJ2-7	CASSALTGDLRDEQYF
TRBV27	TRBJ1-5	CASSPRGERALQPQHF
TRBV5-1	TRBJ1-3	CASSEGQGAGNTIYF
TRBV2	TRBJ1-4	CASSELGALGEKLFF
TRBV6-2/TRBV6-3	TRBJ2-7	CASSYLGQVPRYEQYF
TRBV5-1	TRBJ1-2	CASSLAMGGNYYGYTF
TRBV7-9	TRBJ1-1	CASKLIHRDRGRWNTEAFF
TRBV30	TRBJ1-5	CAWSVGEPINQPQHF
TRBV30	TRBJ1-2	CAWSLNYGYTF
TRBV7-2	TRBJ2-7	CASSQGVPAGVYEQYF
TRBV10-3	TRBJ2-1	CAISFDINEQFF
TRBV2	TRBJ2-3	CASSASGTSHTDTQYF
TRBV18	TRBJ2-5	CASSRDRETQYF
TRBV11-2	TRBJ1-2	CASSFGTGWGYTF
TRBV10-1	TRBJ2-2	CATRGKNTGELFF
TRBV5-4	TRBJ1-3	CASSSKGQISGNTIYF
TRBV27	TRBJ1-2	CASSPRANYGYTF
TRBV18	TRBJ2-2	CASSPPVGGKDGELFF
TRBV30	TRBJ1-1	CAWSLGQGVMNTEAFF
TRBV11-2	TRBJ2-7	CASSLTGISYEQYF
TRBV6-5	TRBJ1-1	CASSSGQGDTEAFF
TRBV7-9	TRBJ1-6	CASSLGTGRASPLHF
TRBV11-2	TRBJ1-1	CASSSPVGTGRRAFF
TRBV24-1	TRBJ1-2	CATSESANYGYTF
TRBV19	TRBJ2-1	CASSPGTSGYNEQFF
TRBV19	TRBJ1-5	CASSIPHPSHF